The rows below give T cell receptor beta chains drawn from one sample of a study of CD8 T cells in ankylosing spondylitis. TCRdb ran MiXCR on the 5' RACE reads and lists one entry per CDR3 protein. Of fewer than 500,000 distinct CDR3 sequences detected, 20% to 25% appear once; the ten largest clones hold roughly a sixth. Sequencing was carried out using blood, either unsorted or a sorted T cell fraction (not recorded which). These receptors were taken from a male donor with ankylosing spondylitis. Both conserved end residues are trimmed from each CDR3. Each record gives: clone size, J gene, V gene, CDR3 protein. The size of a clone is reported for some rows only, either as once, few or many, or as a class for expanded clones.

. | TRBJ2-7 | TRBV5-1 | ASSLFGTVSYEQY
. | TRBJ2-5 | TRBV7-2 | ASSDRISKETQY
. | TRBJ2-2 | TRBV7-3 | ASSVFAGELF
few | TRBJ1-5 | TRBV11-2 | ASSYVAHQPQH
. | TRBJ2-2 | TRBV5-1 | ASSTTQGGSTGELF
. | TRBJ2-2 | TRBV10-3 | AIFSPLRQGRTGELF
. | TRBJ2-7 | TRBV5-1 | ASSFGPASSYEQY
few | TRBJ2-7 | TRBV29-1 | SVTGLANEQY
. | TRBJ2-5 | TRBV7-9 | ASSLGGLLETQY
few | TRBJ2-5 | TRBV20-1 | SGLAGGFWTQY
. | TRBJ1-1 | TRBV10-1 | ASSESKQQNTEAF
. | TRBJ2-1 | TRBV11-2 | ASSPRIRGLAGPISYNEQF
. | TRBJ1-1 | TRBV7-9 | ASSSRGVINTEAF
. | TRBJ2-7 | TRBV4-1 | ASSQGVPSGRARQY
few | TRBJ1-1 | TRBV5-1 | ASNSGRENTEAF
. | TRBJ2-7 | TRBV3-1 | ASSQEVRHYEQY
few | TRBJ2-2 | TRBV9 | ASSAGFGELF
few | TRBJ2-3 | TRBV11-1 | ASSPTGGGRVGTDTQY